One and the same sample provided the 8 T cell receptor beta chains below, sequenced in a study of OX40 agonist ivuxolimab in advanced cancers. Sequencing used immunoSEQ multiplex PCR; TCRdb keeps in-frame clones, though not all of them. The table has about 54,000 clones, around 93% seen once. Sequencing was performed on CD4+ or CD8+ T cells sorted from blood, taken in a trial of the OX40 agonist ivuxolimab. The receptors stem from an adult with an advanced solid tumor such as melanoma, head and neck, liver or kidney cancer.

The table lists this clone with a count of one. J is TRBJ1-3 and V is TRBV9; no firm D call. The CDR3 has 15 amino acids. The germline V and J ends were trimmed by 4 bases and 2 bases, with 13 bases remaining between them. Germline CDR1 SGDLS, CDR2 YYNGEE. For the CDR3, the DNA is TGTGCCAGCAGCCCGTATGAGGGAACTGGAAACACCATATATTTT. This sequence encodes CASSPYEGTGNTIYF.

Only one count was recorded for this clone. The rearrangement uses TRBV13 and TRBJ2-1; 7 nucleotides align to TRBD1. The CDR3 loop spans 15 amino acids. From germline, CDR1 is PRHDT and CDR2 FYEKMQ (reference sequence). With V trimmed by 7 bases and J by 2 bases, 8 bases remained unmatched. The CDR3 region has the DNA TGTGCCAGCAACCTGGGACAGACGACCTACAATGAGCAGTTCTTC. Protein sequence: CASNLGQTTYNEQFF.

V usage is TRBV6-5 and J usage is TRBJ2-1; a possible D gene is TRBD1 (5 bases). CDR1 and CDR2 (germline): MNHEY, SVGAGI. Trimming shortened V by 8 bases and J by 0 bases, and 11 bases separated the two germline ends. The CDR3 extends over 14 amino acids. CDR3 DNA: TGTGCCAGCGGGGCGACGAGCTCCTACAATGAGCAGTTCTTC. As protein: CASGATSSYNEQFF.

The chain recombines TRBV9 with TRBJ1-3; 7 bases line up with TRBD1. The CDR3 contains 15 residues. With V trimmed by 0 bases and J by 4 bases, 4 bases remained unmatched. Germline V gives CDR1 SGDLS, CDR2 YYNGEE. The CDR3 DNA reads as TGTGCCAGCAGCGTAGCAGGGGGGCTGGGAAACACCATATATTTT. Translated: CASSVAGGLGNTIYF.

The chain joins TRBV11-2 to TRBJ1-6; a weak D match, TRBD1 (5 bases). CDR3 length: 13 amino acids. V dropped 7 bases and J dropped 14 bases, with 18 bases sitting between them. Per germline, CDR1 SGHAT and CDR2 FQNNGV. CDR3 nucleotides: TGTGCCAGCACTCTGTGGGGGTCCGAGGCCCTCCACTTT. It codes for CASTLWGSEALHF. Full variable domain (rest looked up from reference TRBV11-2 and TRBJ1-6): EAGVAQSPRYKIIEKRQSVAFWCNPISGHATLYWYQQILGQGPKLLIQFQNNGVVDDSQLPKDRFSAERLKGVDSTLKIQPAKLEDSAVYLCASTLWGSEALHFGNGTRLTVT.

The chain recombines TRBV28 with TRBJ1-1, with D perhaps matching TRBD1 (6 bases). V lost 4 bases and J 8 bases, leaving 11 bases between the germline ends. Per germline, CDR1 MDHEN and CDR2 SYDVKM. The CDR3 is 12 amino acids. The CDR3 loop is CASSYGQTEAFF. The CDR3 DNA follows: TGTGCCAGCAGTTACGGACAGACGGAAGCTTTCTTT.

As regards this clone: At one boundary the junction diverges from the germline segment, which might be a read error. J is TRBJ2-6 and V is TRBV7-7; TRBD1 might be the D (6 bases). CDR3 size: 20 residues. The V gene's germline CDR1 is SSHAT and CDR2 FNYEAQ (reference sequence). CDR3 sequence: CASSLAPWGRVGSGANVLTF. The CDR3, as DNA: TGTGCTAGCAGCTTAGCGCCGTGGGGGCGTGTGGGATCTGGGGCCAACGTCCTGACTTTC.

The chain carries TRBV7-8 and TRBJ2-3; TRBD1 agrees at 9 bases. This CDR3 is built from 15 residues. Germline-derived CDR1 and CDR2 are SGHVS and FQNEAQ. The J segment lost 4 bases and the V segment lost 5 bases, leaving 7 bases of the junction unmatched. CDR3 DNA: TGTGCCAGCAGCCGGCCGGGACAGGGACCAGATACGCAGTATTTT. This sequence encodes CASSRPGQGPDTQYF.